This TCR beta chain derives from a study of T cells expressing NK-cell markers. On the study more broadly: Sorted CD3+CD56+NKG2C+, CD3+CD56+NKG2C- and CD3+CD56-NKG2C+ T cells supplied TCR beta repertoires.

Study-wide results and caveats: Dominance of the CD3+CD56-NKG2C+ fraction by these clonotypes also held in a handful of donors.

Notes on this clonotype: Antigen unknown.

5'RACE template switching with UMIs produced the TCR beta cDNA. TCRdb processed the 5' RACE reads again and assigns one entry to each CDR3 protein, with no DNA. This table holds a few hundred thousand distinct CDR3 sequences. There are 20 residues in the CDR3. Germline CDR1 reads LGHDT; CDR2 reads YNNKEL (reference sequence). The source is a woman in her forties or fifties in good health. The sequenced material came from blood T cells: a sorted CD56 or NKG2C T cell subset, CD4+ or CD8+ T cells, or bulk PBMC T cells (not recorded which). This chain links TRBV3-1 with TRBJ2-1; TCRdb returns TRBD1, unconfirmable since there is no DNA. The chain's CDR3 is CASTLKAMSQQLIGPNEQFF.